The source of this T cell receptor (beta chain) is a study of CD4 T cell repertoires in COVID-19. Study findings and constraints: Between about 7 and 27% of SARS-CoV-2 clonotypes also appeared in SARS-CoV and/or HKU1 spike cultures.

CDR3 length: 14 amino acids. Trimming removed 3 bases at V and 4 bases at J, with 7 bases between. The germline V gene has CDR1 SGHTA and CDR2 FQGNSA. The memory T cells were sequenced right after ex vivo isolation, without culture. Clones were read by immunoSEQ multiplex PCR, and TCRdb kept only the in-frame ones, dropping some. The sample includes approximately 79,000 clones, around 82% of them seen just once. As regards this clone: Antigen: not known.

The V gene is TRBV7-2, the J gene TRBJ2-6, with D tentatively TRBD2 (5 bases). This TCR was recovered from a human donor who had COVID-19. Sequences were derived from CD4+ T cells from peripheral blood, sampled after recovery from COVID-19. The CDR3 sequence is CASSFGGGANVLTF. CDR3 DNA: TGTGCCAGCAGCTTTGGAGGCGGGGCCAACGTCCTGACTTTC.